The 27 T cell receptor beta chains below were found in one sample sequenced in a study of post-analysis software for immune sequencing data. The library was made from cDNA and included unique molecular identifiers. TCRdb analysed the PCR reads with MiXCR anew, one entry per CDR3 protein. The sample has about 460,000 distinct CDR3 sequences; nearly 45% are singletons. Antigens for these TCRs are unknown. Study-wide results and limits: Patients carried roughly five TRBV segments more frequently than controls did, and TRBV5-6, TRBV5-1 and TRBV20-1 were among them.

Sequenced input: blood. All receptors derive from a girl aged 10-17 years with multiple sclerosis.

The chain has TRBV6-8 and TRBJ2-3; D may be TRBD2 (6 bases). The CDR3 contains 17 residues. Deletions cut 0 bases from V and 11 bases from J, with 24 bases between. CDR1 and CDR2 (germline): MNHGY, SAAAGT. The CDR3: CASSYSTFEDGGSRQYF. The CDR3 coding sequence is TGTGCCAGCAGTTACTCTACATTCGAGGACGGAGGGTCTAGGCAGTATTTT.

This clonotype was counted a few times. The chain joins TRBV11-2 to TRBJ2-4; tentative D call: TRBD2 (5 bases). CDR3 size: 16 residues. Per the germline V gene, CDR1 is SGHAT and CDR2 is FQNNGV. Deletions cut 0 bases from V and 8 bases from J, with 17 bases between. Here the CDR3 reads CASSLDFGIGNHIQYF. CDR3 coding DNA: TGTGCCAGCAGCTTAGATTTCGGCATCGGGAATCACATTCAGTACTTC.

The V call is TRBV11-2, the J call TRBJ2-1, with 9 bases aligning to TRBD2. This CDR3 has 17 amino acids. Per the germline V gene, CDR1 is SGHAT and CDR2 is FQNNGV. J was trimmed by 3 bases and V by 1 base; bases with no gene match: 7. In DNA, the CDR3 is TGTGCCAGCAGCTTAGTCGGTAGCGGGAGTGTCTACAATGAGCAGTTCTTC. Translation: CASSLVGSGSVYNEQFF.

This rearrangement joins TRBV7-3 to TRBJ1-2, with D unclear. The CDR3 covers 13 residues. The germline V and J ends were trimmed by 2 bases and 4 bases, with 8 bases remaining between them. In germline, CDR1 is SGHTA, CDR2 FQGTGA. This CDR3 is CASSLPEGYGYTF. In DNA form, the CDR3 reads TGTGCCAGCAGCTTACCGGAGGGCTATGGCTACACCTTC.

Only a few counts were recorded for this clonotype. The V and J genes are TRBV29-1 and TRBJ2-3; 9 nucleotides agree with TRBD2. In germline, CDR1 is SQVTM, CDR2 ANQGSEA. Trimming cost V 4 bases and J 3 bases; bases outside gene matches: 5. The CDR3 spans 14 residues. CDR3 in DNA: TGCAGCGTTGTGGCTAGCGGGATAACAGATACGCAGTATTTT. Protein sequence: CSVVASGITDTQYF.

The chain is built from TRBV5-1 and TRBJ1-5; D call uncertain. The CDR3 has 13 amino acids. V was shortened by 0 bases and J by 5 bases, with 6 bases between the two germline ends. CDR1 and CDR2 from the germline V gene are SGHRS and YFSETQ. CDR3 region: CASSLAADQPQHF. CDR3 sequence (DNA): TGCGCCAGCAGCTTGGCCGCGGATCAGCCCCAGCATTTT.

The V and J genes are TRBV2 and TRBJ2-1, with 7 nucleotides matching TRBD2. Germline V CDR1 and CDR2: SNHLY, FYNNEI. The CDR3 totals 15 residues. Trimming cost V 6 bases and J 8 bases; bases outside gene matches: 13. The CDR3 nucleotides are TGTGCCAGCAGCGGGGACTATCCCGAGTATTATGAGCAGTTCTTC. Translated: CASSGDYPEYYEQFF.

This clonotype has a handful of counts. V and J are TRBV7-8 and TRBJ2-1; 9 nucleotides align to TRBD1. The CDR3 has 16 amino acids. J lost 3 bases, V lost 1 base, and 4 bases had no gene match. Germline-derived CDR1 and CDR2 are SGHVS and FQNEAQ. The CDR3 here is CASSLVTGGHYNEQFF. CDR3 DNA sequence: TGTGCCAGCAGCTTAGTGACAGGGGGTCACTACAATGAGCAGTTCTTC.

This clonotype was detected a few times. The rearrangement joins TRBV6-2 or TRBV6-3 to TRBJ2-2; D is undetermined. The germline gives CDR1 MNHEY, CDR2 SVGEGT. The CDR3 spans 12 residues. Trimming removed 5 bases from V and 6 bases from J, with 7 bases in between. The chain's CDR3 is CASSLSAGELFF. The CDR3, as DNA: TGTGCCAGCAGTCTCTCTGCCGGGGAGCTGTTTTTT.

For the CDR3, the DNA is TGTGCCAGCAGTCCTGCGGGGAGTCAGCCCCAGCATTTT. Its protein is CASSPAGSQPQHF. The V call is TRBV12-3 or TRBV12-4, the J call TRBJ1-5; D is unresolved. V was pared by 5 bases and J by 6 bases, with 11 bases between. The CDR3 sequence is 13 residues long.

This clonotype appeared many times. The chain has TRBV5-1 and TRBJ2-5, with 8 bases lining up with TRBD1. The germline gives CDR1 SGHRS, CDR2 YFSETQ. V shed 3 bases, J shed 5 bases, and the junction held 12 bases outside the gene matches. This CDR3 is 16 amino acids long. As DNA, the CDR3 is TGCGCCAGCAGCTCCAGAGGTGCAGGGGGCGTGGAGACCCAGTACTTC. Protein product: CASSSRGAGGVETQYF.

V usage is TRBV11-2 and J usage is TRBJ2-1; D perhaps matches TRBD2 (6 bases). The CDR3 totals 21 residues. Germline assignment: CDR1 SGHAT and CDR2 FQNNGV. V was trimmed by 0 bases and J by 0 bases, leaving 24 bases between them. DNA for the CDR3: TGTGCCAGCAGCTTAGATCTGGTGAGGACTAAGGGACCTAGCTCCTACAATGAGCAGTTCTTC. Protein product: CASSLDLVRTKGPSSYNEQFF.

This clonotype has a handful of counts. V usage is TRBV6-5 and J usage is TRBJ2-3, with 16 positions matching TRBD2. The CDR3 extends over 22 amino acids. J lost 4 bases, V lost 2 bases, and 18 bases had no gene match. The germline V gene encodes CDR1 MNHEY and CDR2 SVGAGI. The CDR3 DNA is TGTGCCAGCAGTTACCCGAAGACTTCCGGGACTAGCGGGAGGGCGGATCCAGATACGCAGTATTTT. This translates into CASSYPKTSGTSGRADPDTQYF.

This rearrangement joins TRBV10-3 to TRBJ2-5; D not certain. The CDR3 is 12 amino acids. Trimming shortened V by 2 bases and J by 5 bases, and 6 bases separated the two germline ends. Germline V gives CDR1 ENHRY, CDR2 SYGVKD. CDR3: CAISEPLETQYF. Here the CDR3 DNA reads TGTGCCATCAGTGAGCCACTGGAGACCCAGTACTTC.

At least ten counts were recorded for this clonotype. This sequence joins TRBV12-3 or TRBV12-4 and TRBJ2-1; 7 nucleotides match TRBD2. V lost 0 bases and J lost 0; bases outside the gene matches: 5. There are 17 residues in the CDR3. This chain's CDR3 is CASSLAGGPFSYNEQFF. Written as DNA, the CDR3 is TGTGCCAGCAGTTTAGCGGGAGGGCCGTTCTCCTACAATGAGCAGTTCTTC.

The chain recombines TRBV4-1 with TRBJ2-3; a weak D match, TRBD2 (6 bases). Germline V gene lookup returns CDR1 MGHRA and CDR2 YSYEKL. V shed 0 bases and J shed 6 bases, with 10 bases lying between them. This CDR3 comprises 14 residues. The CDR3 DNA reads as TGCGCCAGCAGCCAAGATGGAGGGGCTGATACGCAGTATTTT. Its translation is CASSQDGGADTQYF.

The chain links TRBV28 to TRBJ2-7; no reliable D call. CDR1 and CDR2 from the germline V gene are MDHEN and SYDVKM. V lost 7 bases and J 5 bases, leaving 18 bases between the germline ends. The CDR3 spans 14 residues. DNA for the CDR3: TGTGCCAGCAACGCCTTCACAGTTGCTCACGAGCAGTACTTC. Translating gives CASNAFTVAHEQYF.

At least ten counts were recorded for this clonotype. V usage is TRBV20-1 and J usage is TRBJ2-1; no definite D call. V was clipped by 0 bases and J by 0 bases, with 9 bases between them. There are 15 residues in the CDR3. Germline values: CDR1 DFQATT, CDR2 SNEGSKA (reference sequence). In nucleotides, the CDR3 is TGCAGTGCTAGAGATTCGGCTAGCTCCTACAATGAGCAGTTCTTC. It is translated as CSARDSASSYNEQFF.

J is TRBJ2-1 and V is TRBV15, with D perhaps assigned TRBD1 or TRBD2 (5 bases each). The V and J ends lost 1 base and 12 bases respectively, with 16 bases between them. Looked up from germline, CDR1 is LNHNV and CDR2 is YYDKDF (reference sequence). The CDR3 length is 14 residues. The CDR3 protein is CATSRGDPGTAQFF. The CDR3 nucleotides are TGTGCCACCAGCAGAGGGGACCCCGGCACCGCGCAGTTCTTC.

Comments on this clonotype: Possible read error: a much larger clone is one base away. V and J are TRBV20-1 and TRBJ1-5; no clear D gene. Germline V lookup: CDR1 DFQATT, CDR2 SNEGSKA (reference sequence). The CDR3 length is 12 residues. CDR3 loop: CRASGGNQPQHF. CDR3 DNA sequence: TGCAGGGCTAGTGGAGGGAATCAGCCCCAGCATTTT.

This chain's CDR3 is CASSLAHRPNYGYTF. The CDR3 DNA follows: TGTGCCAGCAGCTTAGCGCACCGGCCTAACTATGGCTACACCTTC. The chain carries TRBV7-2 and TRBJ1-2; D remains unclear. Trimming removed 0 bases at V and 0 bases at J, with 8 bases between. Germline V lookup: CDR1 SGHTA, CDR2 FQGNSA. The CDR3 is made up of 15 amino acids.

This clonotype was counted a few times. The CDR3 spells CASSEGPRTHNEQFF. The CDR3 DNA follows: TGTGCCAGCAGTGAAGGCCCCCGGACCCACAATGAGCAGTTCTTC. The gene calls are TRBV6-1 and TRBJ2-1, with D unclear. Trimming pared 1 base from V and 5 bases from J, leaving 12 bases between. CDR3 length: 15 residues. Germline CDR1 is MNHNS and CDR2 is SASEGT.

This clonotype was counted a single time. The rearrangement uses TRBV20-1 and TRBJ2-7; 9 nucleotides agree with TRBD2. Unmatched junction bases numbered 13, after V lost 0 bases and J lost 7 bases. CDR1 DFQATT and CDR2 SNEGSKA come from the germline V gene (reference sequence). The CDR3 has 16 residues. The CDR3 nucleotides are TGCAGTGCTAGAGATCAGACTAGCGGTCCCTACAATGAGCAGTACTTC. Residues: CSARDQTSGPYNEQYF.

The chain employs TRBV6-4 and TRBJ2-1, with 11 nucleotides matching TRBD2. This CDR3 region has 15 residues. CDR1 MRHNA and CDR2 SNTAGT come from the germline V gene. V shed 6 bases, J shed 9 bases, and the junction held 10 bases outside the gene matches. The CDR3, as DNA: TGTGCCAGCAGCCCACTAGCGGGAGTCGGGGGTGAGCAGTTCTTC. It encodes CASSPLAGVGGEQFF.

V usage is TRBV4-1 and J usage is TRBJ2-5; 8 bases match TRBD2. V lost 5 bases, J lost 2 bases, and 7 bases stayed unmatched. Germline CDR1 and CDR2: MGHRA and YSYEKL. The CDR3 spans 15 residues. This CDR3 is CASSGLAGPQETQYF. The CDR3 nucleotides are TGCGCCAGCAGCGGGTTAGCGGGGCCACAAGAGACCCAGTACTTC.

This clonotype was detected only a few times. The chain carries TRBV6-6 and TRBJ2-6; TRBD1 matches 9 bases. Trimming removed 6 bases from V and 4 bases from J; junction bases left unmatched: 10. The CDR3 spans 17 residues. CDR1 is MNHNY and CDR2 is SVGAGI in the germline V gene (reference sequence). The CDR3 region has the DNA TGTGCCAGCAGCAGTCCCGGGACAGGGACCGGGGCCAACGTCCTGACTTTC. Translating it yields CASSSPGTGTGANVLTF.

Only a few counts were recorded for this clonotype. The V call is TRBV5-1, the J call TRBJ2-1, with D perhaps matching TRBD1 or TRBD2 (5 bases each). Germline CDR1 reads SGHRS; CDR2 reads YFSETQ. V shed 1 base and J shed 7 bases, with 12 bases lying between them. The CDR3 is made up of 14 amino acids. The CDR3 bases are TGCGCCAGCAGCTTGCAGGGCGGGCGGAATGAGCAGTTCTTC. This sequence encodes CASSLQGGRNEQFF. Drawing the rest from reference TRBV5-1 and TRBJ2-1, the complete variable domain is KAGVTQTPRYLIKTRGQQVTLSCSPISGHRSVSWYQQTPGQGLQFLFEYFSETQRNKGNFPGRFSGRQFSNSRSEMNVSTLELGDSALYLCASSLQGGRNEQFFGPGTRLTVL.